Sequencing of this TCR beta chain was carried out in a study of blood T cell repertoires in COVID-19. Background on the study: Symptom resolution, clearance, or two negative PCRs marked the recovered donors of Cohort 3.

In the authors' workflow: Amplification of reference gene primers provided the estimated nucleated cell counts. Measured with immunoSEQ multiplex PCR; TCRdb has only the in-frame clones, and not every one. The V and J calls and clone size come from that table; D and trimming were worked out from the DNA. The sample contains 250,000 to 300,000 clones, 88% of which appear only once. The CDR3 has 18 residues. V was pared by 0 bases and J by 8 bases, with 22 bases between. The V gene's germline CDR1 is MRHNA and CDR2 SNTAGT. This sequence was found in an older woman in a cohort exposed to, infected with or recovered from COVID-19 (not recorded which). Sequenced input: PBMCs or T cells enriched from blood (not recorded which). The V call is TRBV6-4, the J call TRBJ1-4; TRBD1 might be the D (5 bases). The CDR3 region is CASSDSSRQFPVREKLFF. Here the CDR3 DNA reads TGTGCCAGCAGTGACTCGTCCCGACAGTTTCCCGTACGGGAAAAACTGTTTTTT.